One sample yielded the 12 T cell receptor beta chains listed below, sequenced in a study of CD8+ T cells in alopecia areata. The authors extracted RNA and reverse transcribed it into cDNA as the sequencing template. Profiled with immunoSEQ multiplex PCR; TCRdb holds only in-frame clones, not every one. The sample contains around 250,000 clones, roughly two thirds of which appear only once. The sample in question was CD4+ T cells sorted from blood, obtained at week 0. The receptors derive from a human donor with alopecia areata.

The chain joins TRBV29-1 to TRBJ1-1; D gene unclear. The CDR3 length is 12 residues. Per the germline V gene, CDR1 is SQVTM and CDR2 is ANQGSEA. Trimming removed 7 bases at V and 4 bases at J, with 13 bases between. The chain's CDR3 is CSASAGSTEAFF. Written as DNA, the CDR3 is TGCAGCGCCTCAGCGGGTAGCACTGAAGCTTTCTTT.

As to this clone: Other DNA sequences in this specimen translate into the identical CDR3. The chain joins TRBV29-1 to TRBJ2-7; D call uncertain. CDR1 is SQVTM and CDR2 is ANQGSEA in the germline V gene. The V end was cut by 2 bases, the J end by 2 bases, with 4 bases between. The CDR3 extends over 11 amino acids. The CDR3 here is CSVEQTYEQYF. CDR3 DNA: TGCAGCGTTGAACAGACCTACGAGCAGTACTTC.

The gene calls are TRBV7-9 and TRBJ2-3, with D perhaps matching TRBD2 (7 bases). V lost 5 bases, J lost 3 bases, and 15 bases lay in between. The CDR3 spans 15 residues. Germline CDR1 is SEHNR and CDR2 is FQNEAQ (reference sequence). The CDR3 region is CASSPGGLGTDTQYF. CDR3 coding DNA: TGTGCCAGCAGCCCCGGGGGGCTCGGGACAGATACGCAGTATTTT. Filled out from reference TRBV7-9 and TRBJ2-3, the complete variable domain reads DTGVSQNPRHKITKRGQNVTFRCDPISEHNRLYWYRQTLGQGPEFLTYFQNEAQLEKSRLLSDRFSAERPKGSFSTLEIQRTEQGDSAMYLCASSPGGLGTDTQYFGPGTRLTVL.

This rearrangement joins TRBV15 to TRBJ2-7; D gene uncertain. CDR1 and CDR2 (germline): LNHNV, YYDKDF (reference sequence). The ends were cut back, 5 bases at V and 2 bases at J, with 13 bases in the middle. This CDR3 spans 14 amino acids. The CDR3 loop is CATSGMTPTYEQYF. DNA for the CDR3: TGTGCCACCAGCGGGATGACACCGACCTACGAGCAGTACTTC.

V is TRBV30 and J is TRBJ1-6, with TRBD1 as a possible D gene (5 bases). Germline CDR1 and CDR2: GTSNPN and SVGIG (reference sequence). The CDR3 spans 13 residues. Trimming removed 0 bases from V and 10 bases from J, with 10 bases in between. CDR3 nucleotides: TGTGCCTGGAGTGTCCAGGGAGAATCACCCCTCCACTTT. It codes for CAWSVQGESPLHF.

The chain is built from TRBV30 and TRBJ2-3; D is ambiguous. Trimming took off 0 bases at V and 0 bases at J, with 13 bases between the two ends. Germline V CDR1 and CDR2: GTSNPN, SVGIG (reference sequence). This CDR3 is built from 16 residues. Here the CDR3 reads CAWSVPQIPSTDTQYF. In DNA form, the CDR3 reads TGTGCCTGGAGTGTACCCCAGATACCTAGCACAGATACGCAGTATTTT. Full variable domain (remainder filled in from reference TRBV30 and TRBJ2-3): SQTIHQWPATLVQPVGSPLSLECTVEGTSNPNLYWYRQAAGRGLQLLFYSVGIGQISSEVPQNLSASRPQDRQFILSSKKLLLSDSGFYLCAWSVPQIPSTDTQYFGPGTRLTVL.

A few counts support this clone. This chain connects TRBV30 to TRBJ1-5; maybe TRBD1 (6 bases). V gave up 3 bases and J gave up 0 bases, with 15 bases separating them. The CDR3 extends over 16 amino acids. Germline V gene lookup returns CDR1 GTSNPN and CDR2 SVGIG (reference sequence). DNA of the CDR3: TGTGCCTGGAGGCCCGGGGGCTTTTATAGCAATCAGCCCCAGCATTTT. Translated: CAWRPGGFYSNQPQHF. Filled out from reference TRBV30 and TRBJ1-5, the complete variable domain reads SQTIHQWPATLVQPVGSPLSLECTVEGTSNPNLYWYRQAAGRGLQLLFYSVGIGQISSEVPQNLSASRPQDRQFILSSKKLLLSDSGFYLCAWRPGGFYSNQPQHFGDGTRLSIL.

In its sample, this clone was seen once. The rearrangement uses TRBV27 and TRBJ2-5; D not certain. Trimming took off 3 bases at V and 7 bases at J, with 6 bases between the two ends. The CDR3 is 11 residues long. Germline V gives CDR1 MNHEY, CDR2 SMNVEV (reference sequence). In DNA, the CDR3 is TGTGCCAGCAGTTTGTTGGGGACCCAGTACTTC. Its translation is CASSLLGTQYF.

The DNA for the CDR3 is TGTGCCACCAGCAGAGATAGGGAGGAAGACACTGAAGCTTTCTTT. The encoded protein is CATSRDREEDTEAFF. This chain links TRBV15 with TRBJ1-1; D ambiguous. Trimming cost V 0 bases and J 3 bases, with 11 bases left between them. The CDR3 sequence is 15 residues long. Per germline, CDR1 LNHNV and CDR2 YYDKDF (reference sequence). Drawing the rest from reference TRBV15 and TRBJ1-1, the complete variable domain is DAMVIQNPRYQVTQFGKPVTLSCSQTLNHNVMYWYQQKSSQAPKLLFHYYDKDFNNEADTPDNFQSRRPNTSFCFLDIRSPGLGDTAMYLCATSRDREEDTEAFFGQGTRLTVV.

The sample holds one count of this clone. The rearrangement joins TRBV5-1 to TRBJ2-5; 7 bases fit TRBD1. V dropped 4 bases and J dropped 5; count of bases not matched to a gene: 8. Germline lookup yields CDR1 SGHRS and CDR2 YFSETQ. The CDR3 loop spans 14 amino acids. CDR3: CASSPDRVRETQYF. The CDR3 nucleotides are TGCGCCAGCAGCCCCGACAGGGTCCGGGAGACCCAGTACTTC.

The chain combines TRBV18 with TRBJ2-1; 7 bases line up with TRBD1. Trimming cost V 2 bases and J 4 bases; bases outside gene matches: 5. CDR3 length: 15 amino acids. Per the germline V gene, CDR1 is KGHSH and CDR2 is LQKENI. Here the CDR3 DNA reads TGTGCCAGCTCACCAGACAGGGCAACTTACAATGAGCAGTTCTTC. It is translated as CASSPDRATYNEQFF.

The chain combines TRBV5-1 with TRBJ2-4; 8 bases are a match to TRBD1. This CDR3 is 15 amino acids long. Germline values: CDR1 SGHRS, CDR2 YFSETQ. V shed 0 bases and J 1 base; nucleotides not matched to a gene: 0. This CDR3 is CASSLGQGAKNIQYF. The CDR3 DNA reads as TGCGCCAGCAGCTTGGGACAGGGGGCCAAAAACATTCAGTACTTC.